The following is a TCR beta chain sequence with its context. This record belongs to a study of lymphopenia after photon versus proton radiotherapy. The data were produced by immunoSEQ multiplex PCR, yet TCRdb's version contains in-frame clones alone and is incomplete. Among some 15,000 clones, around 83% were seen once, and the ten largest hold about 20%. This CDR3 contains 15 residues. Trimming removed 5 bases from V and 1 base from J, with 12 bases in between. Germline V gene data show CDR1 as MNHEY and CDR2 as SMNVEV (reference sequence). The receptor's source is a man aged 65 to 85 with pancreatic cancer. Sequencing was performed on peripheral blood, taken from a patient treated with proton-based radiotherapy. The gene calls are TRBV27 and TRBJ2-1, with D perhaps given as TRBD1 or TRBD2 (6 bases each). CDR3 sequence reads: CASSLGGPSYNEQFF. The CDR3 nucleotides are TGTGCCAGCAGTCTCGGGGGCCCGTCCTACAATGAGCAGTTCTTC.